The 2 T cell receptor beta chains in this list originate from one sample, sequenced in a study of T-cell reconstitution after alpha-beta-depleted transplantation in children. The TCRbeta library incorporated unique molecular identifiers. TCRdb reprocessed the PCR reads with MiXCR, giving one entry per CDR3 protein. The sample lists about 400,000 distinct CDR3 sequences, about a fifth occurring once. Here the sequenced sample was PBMCs from the stem cell graft donor, taken from the stem cell graft. These receptors all come from a human donor who donated a stem cell graft to a child with acute myeloid leukemia.

The CDR3 loop reads CATSDPGTGGENEQFF. Here the CDR3 DNA reads TGTGCCACCAGTGATCCGGGGACAGGCGGAGAGAATGAGCAGTTCTTC. The chain is built from TRBV24-1 and TRBJ2-1; 8 nucleotides match TRBD1. Trimming took 3 bases from V and 7 from J; bases not matched to a gene: 10. The germline gives CDR1 KGHDR, CDR2 SFDVKD. The CDR3 extends over 16 amino acids.

The chain employs TRBV28 and TRBJ2-7, with a tentative D call TRBD2 (5 bases). Trimming removed 3 bases from V and 1 base from J, with 10 bases in between. The CDR3 totals 14 residues. Germline CDR1 MDHEN, CDR2 SYDVKM. CDR3: CASSFPAASYEQYF. CDR3 DNA: TGTGCCAGCAGTTTTCCAGCGGCTTCCTACGAGCAGTACTTC.